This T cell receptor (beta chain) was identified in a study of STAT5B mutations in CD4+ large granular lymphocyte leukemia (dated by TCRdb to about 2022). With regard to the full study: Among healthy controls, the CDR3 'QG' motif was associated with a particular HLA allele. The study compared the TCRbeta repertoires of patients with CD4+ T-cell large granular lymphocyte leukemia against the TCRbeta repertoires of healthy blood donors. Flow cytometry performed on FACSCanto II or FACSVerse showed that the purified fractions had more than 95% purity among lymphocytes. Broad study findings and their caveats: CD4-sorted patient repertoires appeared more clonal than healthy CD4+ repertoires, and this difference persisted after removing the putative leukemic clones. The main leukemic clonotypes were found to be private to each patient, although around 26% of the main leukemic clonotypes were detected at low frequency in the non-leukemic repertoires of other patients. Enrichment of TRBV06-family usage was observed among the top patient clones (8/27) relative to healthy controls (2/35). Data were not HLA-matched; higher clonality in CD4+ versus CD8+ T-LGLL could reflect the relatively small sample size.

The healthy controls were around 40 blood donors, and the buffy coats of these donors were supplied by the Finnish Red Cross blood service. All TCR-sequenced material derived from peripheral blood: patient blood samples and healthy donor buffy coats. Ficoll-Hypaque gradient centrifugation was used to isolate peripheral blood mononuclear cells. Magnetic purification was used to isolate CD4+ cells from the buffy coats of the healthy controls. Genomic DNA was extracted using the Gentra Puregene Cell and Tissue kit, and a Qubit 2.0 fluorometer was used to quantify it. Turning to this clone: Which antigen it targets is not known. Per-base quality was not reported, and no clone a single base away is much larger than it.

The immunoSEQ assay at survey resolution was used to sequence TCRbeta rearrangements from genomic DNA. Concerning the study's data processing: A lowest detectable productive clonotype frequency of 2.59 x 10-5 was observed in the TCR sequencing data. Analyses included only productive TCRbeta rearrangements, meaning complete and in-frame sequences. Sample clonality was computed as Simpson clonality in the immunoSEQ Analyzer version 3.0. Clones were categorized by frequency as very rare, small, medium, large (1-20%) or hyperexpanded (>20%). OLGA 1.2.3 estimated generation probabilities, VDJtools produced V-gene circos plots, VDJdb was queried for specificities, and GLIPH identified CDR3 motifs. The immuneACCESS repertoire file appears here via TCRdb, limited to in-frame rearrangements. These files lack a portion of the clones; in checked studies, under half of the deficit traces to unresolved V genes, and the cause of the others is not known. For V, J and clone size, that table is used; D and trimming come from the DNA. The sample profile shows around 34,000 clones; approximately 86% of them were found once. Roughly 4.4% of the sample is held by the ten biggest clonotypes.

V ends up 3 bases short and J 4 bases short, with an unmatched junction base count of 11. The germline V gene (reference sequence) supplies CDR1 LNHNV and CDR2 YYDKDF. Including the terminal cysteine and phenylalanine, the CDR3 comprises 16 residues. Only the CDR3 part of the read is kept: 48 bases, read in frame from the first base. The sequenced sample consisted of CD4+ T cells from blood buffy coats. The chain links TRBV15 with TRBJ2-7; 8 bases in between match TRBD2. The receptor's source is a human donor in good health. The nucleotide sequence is TGTGCCACCAGCAGTCATTCGGCTAGCGGGTTTTACGAGCAGTACTTC. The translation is CATSSHSASGFYEQYF.